This T cell receptor (beta chain) was recovered during a study of T cells in Graves' hyperthyroidism and ophthalmopathy. Study results and limitations: Clonotypes that were expanded in thyroid above 0.001 mostly appeared in blood too. From stable hyperthyroidism, ophthalmopathy was set apart by a 13 V-J model.

Turning to this clonotype: Its antigen is unidentified.

The CDR3 spans 12 residues. V dropped 8 bases and J dropped 6 bases, with 11 bases sitting between them. CDR1 is SGHTA and CDR2 is FQGNSA in the germline V gene. The hyperthyroidism was newly diagnosed and had lasted under 2 months; the patients were aged 18 to 65. The source material, RNA transcripts, was used to amplify TCR beta CDR3 regions. Carried out on the TCR CDR3, a first-round RT-PCR used the HTBI primer set. Each CDR3 protein is one row after TCRdb ran MiXCR on the multiplex PCR reads. Here the sample spans roughly 750,000 distinct CDR3 sequences, roughly 15% being singletons. The receptor's source is a man younger than 35 with Graves' hyperthyroidism. Sequenced: blood. V is TRBV7-2 and J is TRBJ1-5; no reliable D call. The CDR3 here is CASRSLGQPQHF. For the CDR3, the DNA is TGTGCCAGCCGTAGCTTGGGTCAGCCCCAGCATTTT.